Below, 19 T cell receptor beta chains from the same sample are listed, as sequenced in a study of T cell changes during pregnancy in multiple sclerosis. The method was immunoSEQ multiplex PCR; TCRdb's version includes in-frame clones alone and lacks a portion of them. The sample carries approximately 65,000 clones, about 90% recorded once. Sequenced material: CD4+ T cells from peripheral blood mononuclear cells, taken in the first trimester of pregnancy. These receptors came from a female donor with multiple sclerosis, enrolled in a pregnancy study.

The V and J genes are TRBV9 and TRBJ2-2, with D maybe TRBD1 (6 bases). The CDR3 has 16 amino acids. Germline lookup yields CDR1 SGDLS and CDR2 YYNGEE. V lost 4 bases and J lost 3, with 16 bases in between. CDR3 amino acids: CASSFRDTQDTGELFF. The CDR3 DNA follows: TGTGCCAGCAGCTTCCGGGACACTCAAGACACCGGGGAGCTGTTTTTT.

The CDR3 region has the DNA TGCAGCGTTGAATCGGCAGGGGTCAACACTGAAGCTTTCTTT. Translating gives CSVESAGVNTEAFF. The V and J genes are TRBV29-1 and TRBJ1-1, with D possibly being TRBD1 (6 bases). CDR1 SQVTM and CDR2 ANQGSEA come from the germline V gene. The CDR3 runs 14 residues. Deletions cut 2 bases from V and 2 bases from J, with 12 bases between.

The chain links TRBV6-5 to TRBJ1-1, with a tentative D call TRBD1 (6 bases). Germline CDR1 reads MNHEY; CDR2 reads SVGAGI. This CDR3 region has 13 residues. V gave up 2 bases and J gave up 5 bases, with 9 bases separating them. The CDR3 reads CASSYGRGTEAFF. As DNA, the CDR3 is TGTGCCAGCAGTTACGGAAGGGGGACTGAAGCTTTCTTT.

V and J are TRBV7-2 and TRBJ1-4; perhaps TRBD1 as D (6 bases). The germline gives CDR1 SGHTA, CDR2 FQGNSA. The CDR3 runs 15 residues. V was shortened by 5 bases and J by 2 bases, with 12 bases between the two germline ends. The CDR3 spells CASSGEGQTNEKLFF. The CDR3 nucleotides read TGTGCCAGCAGCGGGGAAGGACAGACTAATGAAAAACTGTTTTTT.

The chain links TRBV19 to TRBJ1-6, with 8 bases aligning to TRBD1. With V trimmed by 3 bases and J by 8 bases, 12 bases remained unmatched. This CDR3 comprises 17 residues. Germline CDR1 LNHDA, CDR2 SQIVND (reference sequence). CDR3 coding DNA: TGTGCCAGTAGTATGGGGCTTACCGGGACAGGAGATTCACCCCTCCACTTT. As protein: CASSMGLTGTGDSPLHF.

The chain recombines TRBV7-3 with TRBJ1-1; no reliable D call. V was pared by 4 bases and J by 0 bases, with 6 bases between. The CDR3 runs 13 residues. Germline-derived CDR1 and CDR2 are SGHTA and FQGTGA. The CDR3, as DNA: TGTGCCAGCAGCTCACAAATGAACACTGAAGCTTTCTTT. Protein: CASSSQMNTEAFF.

V and J are TRBV20-1 and TRBJ1-2; a possible D gene is TRBD1 (6 bases). The CDR3 runs to 11 residues. Per the germline V gene, CDR1 is DFQATT and CDR2 is SNEGSKA (reference sequence). The V end lost 7 bases, the J end lost 6 bases, and 12 bases lay between the germline ends. The CDR3 protein is CSGITGNGYTF. The CDR3 bases are TGCAGTGGGATTACAGGGAATGGCTACACCTTC.

This clone was detected once. The chain has TRBV5-4 and TRBJ1-2; 7 bases are shared with TRBD1. This CDR3 is 16 amino acids long. After removal of 3 bases from V and 1 base from J, the junction contained 9 bases not matched to a gene. Germline V gene data show CDR1 as SGHNT and CDR2 as YYREEE (reference sequence). This CDR3 is CASSSGPRDSNYGYTF. CDR3 DNA: TGTGCCAGCAGCTCGGGGCCTCGGGACAGTAACTATGGCTACACCTTC.

This chain connects TRBV5-1 to TRBJ1-1; TRBD1 matches at 9 bases. V lost 4 bases, J lost 6 bases, and 13 bases stayed unmatched. CDR3 length: 16 amino acids. Germline assignment: CDR1 SGHRS and CDR2 YFSETQ. The CDR3 reads CASSISPGQGSPEAFF. The CDR3 bases are TGCGCCAGCAGCATTTCCCCGGGACAGGGTAGCCCTGAAGCTTTCTTT.

This chain uses TRBV19 with TRBJ1-2, with 8 nucleotides matching TRBD1. The ends lost 5 bases at V and 0 bases at J; junction bases unmatched: 8. Germline V gene lookup returns CDR1 LNHDA and CDR2 SQIVND (reference sequence). The CDR3 has 16 amino acids. CDR3: CASSPLRTGTNYGYTF. The CDR3 DNA reads TGTGCCAGTAGTCCCCTTCGGACAGGGACTAACTATGGCTACACCTTC.

The V call is TRBV19, the J call TRBJ2-5; TRBD2 agrees at 11 bases. After removal of 0 bases from V and 2 bases from J, the junction contained 11 bases not matched to a gene. Looked up from germline, CDR1 is LNHDA and CDR2 is SQIVND (reference sequence). The CDR3 covers 19 residues. The DNA of the CDR3 is TGTGCCAGTAGTATAGATTCTGGGATAGCGGGGGGGTCACAAGAGACCCAGTACTTC. It encodes CASSIDSGIAGGSQETQYF.

The chain joins TRBV6-5 to TRBJ2-1, with D possibly matching TRBD1 (5 bases). V was cut by 4 bases and J by 5 bases, with 15 bases left in between. The CDR3 loop spans 15 amino acids. The germline CDR1 and CDR2 sequences are MNHEY and SVGAGI. The CDR3 spells CASSSWGDGNNEQFF. CDR3 coding DNA: TGTGCCAGCAGTTCGTGGGGCGACGGAAACAATGAGCAGTTCTTC.

The chain recombines TRBV4-3 with TRBJ1-1, with 8 nucleotides matching TRBD1. The V segment lost 4 bases and the J segment 3 bases; nucleotides outside the gene matches: 10. This CDR3 contains 16 residues. Germline V gene data show CDR1 as LGHNA and CDR2 as YSLEER. The CDR3 is CASSPGTGPADTEAFF. The CDR3 nucleotides read TGCGCCAGCAGCCCGGGGACAGGTCCCGCTGACACTGAAGCTTTCTTT.

Note on this clone: Compared with germline, one end of the junction differs, possibly owing to a read error. The sample contains more than one DNA sequence encoding this CDR3. CDR3 in amino acids: CASSRGTDTQYF. DNA of the CDR3: TGTGCCAGCAGCAGGGGAACAGATACACAGTATTTT. The chain couples TRBV6-1 to TRBJ2-3; possible D gene TRBD1, 6 bases. Germline V gives CDR1 MNHNS, CDR2 SASEGT. The CDR3 length is 12 residues.

The CDR3 protein is CSVSTGTGGYEQYF. CDR3 nucleotides: TGCAGCGTCTCGACCGGGACAGGGGGATACGAGCAGTACTTC. The chain has TRBV29-1 and TRBJ2-7; 11 bases are a match to TRBD1. The V segment lost 6 bases and the J segment 4 bases; nucleotides outside the gene matches: 8. CDR1 SQVTM and CDR2 ANQGSEA come from the germline V gene. The CDR3 contains 14 residues.

This chain connects TRBV30 to TRBJ2-3; no definite D call. This CDR3 is 12 amino acids long. The germline CDR1 and CDR2 sequences are GTSNPN and SVGIG (reference sequence). Trimming shortened V by 0 bases and J by 6 bases, and 7 bases separated the two germline ends. The CDR3 loop is CAWSVLLDTQYF. The CDR3 DNA sequence: TGTGCCTGGAGTGTACTATTGGATACGCAGTATTTT.

The V gene is TRBV2, the J gene TRBJ1-5; TRBD1 agrees at 7 bases. The germline CDR1 and CDR2 sequences are SNHLY and FYNNEI. With V trimmed by 3 bases and J by 9 bases, 11 bases remained unmatched. The CDR3 length is 15 residues. CDR3 in DNA: TGTGCCAGCAGTGAGAGAGGGGGCGGCGGAATGCCCCAGCATTTT. Encoded protein: CASSERGGGGMPQHF.

The chain is built from TRBV30 and TRBJ1-2; TRBD1 matches at 8 bases. The germline gives CDR1 GTSNPN, CDR2 SVGIG (reference sequence). Losses at the gene ends were 3 bases for V and 8 bases for J; bases not matched to a gene: 11. The CDR3 consists of 14 residues. In nucleotides, the CDR3 is TGTGCCTGGAGCAAACAGGGGGGTCTAATAGGCTACACCTTC. Translated, it gives CAWSKQGGLIGYTF.

This clone was seen only once. The chain has TRBV14 and TRBJ2-2, with 11 nucleotides matching TRBD2. This CDR3 region has 16 residues. In germline, CDR1 is SGHDN, CDR2 FVKESK. V shed 4 bases and J 5 bases; nucleotides not matched to a gene: 6. The CDR3 nucleotides are TGTGCCAGCAGCCTCAGACTAGCGGGGCGGACCGGGGAGCTGTTTTTT. Its protein product is CASSLRLAGRTGELFF.